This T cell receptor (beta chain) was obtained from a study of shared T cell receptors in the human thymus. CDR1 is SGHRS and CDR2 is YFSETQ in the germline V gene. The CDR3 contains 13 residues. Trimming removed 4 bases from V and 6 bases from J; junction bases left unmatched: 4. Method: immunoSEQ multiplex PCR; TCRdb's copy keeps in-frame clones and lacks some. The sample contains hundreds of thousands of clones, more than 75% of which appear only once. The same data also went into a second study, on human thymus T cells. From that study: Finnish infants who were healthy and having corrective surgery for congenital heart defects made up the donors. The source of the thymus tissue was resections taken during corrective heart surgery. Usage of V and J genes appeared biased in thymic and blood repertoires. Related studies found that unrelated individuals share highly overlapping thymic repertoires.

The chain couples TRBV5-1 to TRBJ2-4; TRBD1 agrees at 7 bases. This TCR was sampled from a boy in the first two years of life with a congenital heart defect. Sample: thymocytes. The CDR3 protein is CASSPDRSNIQYF. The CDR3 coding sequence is TGCGCCAGCAGCCCGGACAGGTCAAACATTCAGTACTTC.